The rows below give T cell receptor beta chains drawn from one sample of a study of post-analysis software for immune sequencing data. TCRdb re-called the PCR reads through MiXCR, storing one row per CDR3 protein. The top ten clones hold around 5.2% of a sample with approximately 260,000 distinct CDR3 sequences, around 34% of them seen once. Material for sequencing was blood. The source is a girl aged 10-17 years with multiple sclerosis. Both conserved end residues are part of each CDR3. Each record gives: D gene, J gene, V gene, clone size, CDR3 protein, CDR3 DNA. A D gene is named only where the DNA matches it firmly. Size tells how often a clone was seen (once, few, many) or the class of an expanded clone, and some rows leave it out.

d_gene: -
j_gene: TRBJ2-1
v_gene: TRBV20-1
abundance: many
CDR3aa: CSANPRVGSTYNEQFF
CDR3nt: TGCAGTGCGAACCCGCGAGTAGGGTCAACCTACAATGAGCAGTTCTTC

d_gene: -
j_gene: TRBJ2-2
v_gene: TRBV5-1
abundance: few
CDR3aa: CASSPGWGAGELFF
CDR3nt: TGCGCCAGCAGCCCCGGGTGGGGGGCCGGGGAGCTGTTTTTT

d_gene: -
j_gene: TRBJ1-3
v_gene: TRBV12-3/TRBV12-4
abundance: -
CDR3aa: CAITRESGDTIYF
CDR3nt: TGTGCCATAACCCGGGAATCCGGAGACACCATATATTTT

d_gene: TRBD1
j_gene: TRBJ1-2
v_gene: TRBV7-2
abundance: -
CDR3aa: CASSWRDRSNYGYTF
CDR3nt: TGTGCCAGCAGCTGGCGGGACAGATCTAACTATGGCTACACCTTC

d_gene: -
j_gene: TRBJ1-1
v_gene: TRBV20-1
abundance: -
CDR3aa: CSASRTVQNTEAFF
CDR3nt: TGCAGTGCTAGTAGGACTGTTCAGAACACTGAAGCTTTCTTT

d_gene: -
j_gene: TRBJ2-3
v_gene: TRBV12-3/TRBV12-4
abundance: few
CDR3aa: CASSPSSENTDAQYF
CDR3nt: TGTGCCAGCAGCCCCTCCAGCGAAAACACAGATGCGCAGTATTTT

d_gene: TRBD2
j_gene: TRBJ2-2
v_gene: TRBV6-5
abundance: few
CDR3aa: CASSYQASGGTGELFF
CDR3nt: TGTGCCAGCAGTTACCAGGCTAGCGGGGGGACCGGGGAGCTGTTTTTT

d_gene: -
j_gene: TRBJ1-1
v_gene: TRBV20-1
abundance: many
CDR3aa: CSARGVGRGTEAFF
CDR3nt: TGCAGTGCTAGAGGAGTCGGGAGGGGCACTGAAGCTTTCTTT

d_gene: -
j_gene: TRBJ2-3
v_gene: TRBV2
abundance: few
CDR3aa: CASRDWFTDTQYF
CDR3nt: TGTGCCAGCAGAGACTGGTTCACAGATACGCAGTATTTT

d_gene: -
j_gene: TRBJ2-1
v_gene: TRBV5-6
abundance: many
CDR3aa: CASSWTVSYNEQFF
CDR3nt: TGTGCCAGCAGTTGGACAGTCTCCTACAATGAGCAGTTCTTC